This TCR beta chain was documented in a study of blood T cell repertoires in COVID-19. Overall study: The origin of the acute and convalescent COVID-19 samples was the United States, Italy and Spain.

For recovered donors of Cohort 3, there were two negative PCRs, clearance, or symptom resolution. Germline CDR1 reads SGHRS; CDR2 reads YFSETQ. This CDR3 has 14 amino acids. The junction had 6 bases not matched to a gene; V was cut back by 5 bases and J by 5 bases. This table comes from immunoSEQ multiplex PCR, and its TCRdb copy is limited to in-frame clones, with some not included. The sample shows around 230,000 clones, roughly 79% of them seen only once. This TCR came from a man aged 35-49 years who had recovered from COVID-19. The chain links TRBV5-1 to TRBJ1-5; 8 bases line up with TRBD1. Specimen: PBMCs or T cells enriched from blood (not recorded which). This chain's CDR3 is CASSPGTGYQPQHF. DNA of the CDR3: TGCGCCAGCAGTCCCGGGACAGGTTATCAGCCCCAGCATTTT.